What follows are 27 T cell receptor beta chains derived from one specimen sequenced in a study of CD8 T cells in Susac syndrome. About 0.45 to 1 ug RNA was reverse transcribed with random hexamers. Each CDR3 protein gets one entry after TCRdb re-called the immunoSEQ multiplex PCR reads with MiXCR. Altogether 95,000 to 150,000 distinct CDR3 sequences are present, more than 80% being singletons, with the ten largest covering around 0.3%. The sample was CD8+ T cells from PBMCs. Receptor source: a human donor with multiple sclerosis.

This clonotype was recorded only once. V and J are TRBV7-9 and TRBJ2-1; TRBD1 might be the D (6 bases). This CDR3 is 12 amino acids long. V was pared by 3 bases and J by 8 bases, with 8 bases between. Germline CDR1 SEHNR, CDR2 FQNEAQ (reference sequence). The CDR3 nucleotides are TGTGCCAGCAGCTTGGGGGCCGATGAGCAGTTCTTC. Translating it yields CASSLGADEQFF.

This chain joins TRBV7-9 and TRBJ2-7; 8 bases agree with TRBD1. Germline CDR1 is SEHNR and CDR2 is FQNEAQ (reference sequence). The CDR3 covers 14 residues. Trimming took 4 bases from V and 7 from J; bases not matched to a gene: 9. DNA for the CDR3: TGTGCCAGCAGCTCCGGACAGGGAGGCACTGAGCAGTACTTC. This codes for CASSSGQGGTEQYF.

The V call is TRBV11-1, the J call TRBJ2-5, with 11 bases that match TRBD2. Germline values: CDR1 SGHAT, CDR2 FQDESV (reference sequence). This CDR3 has 21 amino acids. After removal of 1 base from V and 0 bases from J, the junction contained 16 bases not matched to a gene. The CDR3 region is CASSLVVRLAGQVRNQETQYF. CDR3 DNA: TGTGCCAGCAGCTTAGTGGTCCGACTAGCGGGACAGGTTCGGAACCAAGAGACCCAGTACTTC.

A note on this clonotype: At one end the junction does not follow the germline gene, possibly because of a read error. The rearrangement uses TRBV5-6 and TRBJ2-5; possibly TRBD2 for D (5 bases). Germline V CDR1 and CDR2: SGHDT, YYEEEE. This CDR3 is 15 amino acids long. Here the CDR3 DNA reads TGTGCCAGCAGCTTCGTGGGAGCGAAAGAAGAGACCCAGTGCTTC. Amino acid sequence: CASSFVGAKEETQCF.

The V gene is TRBV7-9, the J gene TRBJ2-3; TRBD2 agrees at 10 bases. The CDR3 length is 14 residues. Germline CDR1 reads SEHNR; CDR2 reads FQNEAQ (reference sequence). V was clipped by 5 bases and J by 4 bases; unmatched bases: 3. CDR3 sequence reads: CASSPSGSPDTQYF. The CDR3 DNA is TGTGCCAGCAGCCCTAGCGGGAGTCCAGATACGCAGTATTTT.

The rearrangement joins TRBV7-3 to TRBJ2-3; tentative D call: TRBD2 (5 bases). Trimming cost V 3 bases and J 2 bases, with 12 bases left between them. From germline, CDR1 is SGHTA and CDR2 FQGTGA. The CDR3 has 15 residues. CDR3 sequence (DNA): TGTGCCAGCAGCTTTGGCAGCGGCGACACAGATACGCAGTATTTT. Translating gives CASSFGSGDTDTQYF.

The rearrangement joins TRBV7-3 to TRBJ2-1; D call uncertain. CDR1 is SGHTA, CDR2 FQGTGA, per germline. The CDR3 totals 16 residues. Deletions cut 1 base from V and 3 bases from J, with 13 bases between. CDR3 loop: CASSLRPGTLYNEQFF. The CDR3 nucleotides are TGTGCCAGCAGCTTAAGGCCAGGAACACTCTACAATGAGCAGTTCTTC.

This clonotype was counted a single time. The J gene is TRBJ2-6, the V gene TRBV30; 7 bases match TRBD1. Germline V gene sequence: CDR1 GTSNPN, CDR2 SVGIG (reference sequence). Unmatched junction bases numbered 14, after V lost 2 bases and J lost 1 base. CDR3 length: 19 amino acids. The CDR3 DNA sequence: TGTGCCTGGAGTACCCGACAGGGAGTATCTAGGTCTGGGGCCAACGTCCTGACTTTC. It yields the protein CAWSTRQGVSRSGANVLTF.

Note on this clonotype: A read error may produce the germline difference seen at one junction end. This chain uses TRBV7-7 with TRBJ2-3, with D maybe TRBD2 (6 bases). Germline CDR1 SSHAT, CDR2 FNYEAQ (reference sequence). There are 15 residues in the CDR3. The CDR3 bases are TGTGCTAGCAGCTTAGGGCGCGGGGGCACAGATACGCAGTATTTT. It codes for CASSLGRGGTDTQYF.

The CDR3 spells CASSFGRGIAEAFF. The CDR3 nucleotides read TGTGCCAGCAGCTTTGGCAGGGGGATCGCTGAAGCTTTCTTT. The chain joins TRBV5-6 to TRBJ1-1, with 7 positions matching TRBD1. Per the germline V gene, CDR1 is SGHDT and CDR2 is YYEEEE. There are 14 residues in the CDR3. J gave up 6 bases and V 2 bases, and 7 bases lay outside the gene matches. Looking up the rest from reference TRBV5-6 and TRBJ1-1 gives the full variable domain: DAGVTQSPTHLIKTRGQQVTLRCSPKSGHDTVSWYQQALGQGPQFIFQYYEEEERQRGNFPDRFSGHQFPNYSSELNVNALLLGDSALYLCASSFGRGIAEAFFGQGTRLTVV.

This clonotype was counted only a few times. V usage is TRBV2 and J usage is TRBJ2-1; D remains ambiguous. Per the germline V gene, CDR1 is SNHLY and CDR2 is FYNNEI. V shed 1 base and J shed 5 bases, with 6 bases lying between them. This CDR3 is 13 amino acids long. The CDR3 nucleotides read TGTGCCAGCAGTGAAGTCAGGAACAATGAGCAGTTCTTC. It specifies CASSEVRNNEQFF.

This clonotype has a handful of counts. V and J are TRBV27 and TRBJ2-7, with 7 bases fitting TRBD2. V dropped 3 bases and J dropped 2; count of bases not matched to a gene: 7. Germline CDR1 MNHEY, CDR2 SMNVEV (reference sequence). The CDR3 covers 15 residues. CDR3 amino acids: CASSFTAGRTYEQYF. Written as DNA, the CDR3 is TGTGCCAGCAGTTTCACAGCGGGGCGCACCTACGAGCAGTACTTC.

The CDR3 DNA reads TGCGCCAGCAGCGCGGACAGTAATTACGAGCAGTACTTC. Its translation: CASSADSNYEQYF. The gene calls are TRBV5-1 and TRBJ2-7; D may be TRBD1 (6 bases). V dropped 4 bases and J dropped 4 bases, with 12 bases sitting between them. In germline, CDR1 is SGHRS, CDR2 YFSETQ. The CDR3 runs 13 residues.

The chain couples TRBV4-1 to TRBJ1-5; weak D call: TRBD1 (5 bases). V was trimmed by 1 base and J by 7 bases, leaving 17 bases between them. CDR1 and CDR2 (germline): MGHRA, YSYEKL. This CDR3 contains 16 residues. The CDR3 DNA reads as TGCGCCAGCAGCCAAGGGGAGGGGCAGGGAGAACAGCCCCAGCATTTT. Protein sequence: CASSQGEGQGEQPQHF.

The rearrangement uses TRBV20-1 and TRBJ2-7; 11 bases agree with TRBD1. Trimming at V came to 6 bases and at J to 6 bases, leaving 4 bases not matched to a gene. There are 12 residues in the CDR3. Germline lookup yields CDR1 DFQATT and CDR2 SNEGSKA (reference sequence). The CDR3 nucleotides read TGCAGTGCAGGACAGGGGGCGGGCGAGCAGTACTTC. It specifies CSAGQGAGEQYF.

This chain links TRBV19 with TRBJ1-2, with 7 nucleotides matching TRBD1. The junction had 12 bases not matched to a gene; V was cut back by 6 bases and J by 8 bases. Germline V CDR1 and CDR2: LNHDA, SQIVND (reference sequence). The CDR3 is made up of 14 amino acids. This CDR3 is CASSTQGDRTGYTF. CDR3 bases: TGTGCCAGTAGCACGCAAGGGGACAGAACAGGCTACACCTTC.

V and J are TRBV25-1 and TRBJ1-1, with D possibly being TRBD1 (5 bases). The CDR3 contains 15 residues. Germline V CDR1 and CDR2: MGHDK, SYGVNS. V was cut by 1 base and J by 1 base, with 10 bases left in between. The CDR3 here is CASSELRTRNTEAFF. In nucleotides, the CDR3 is TGTGCCAGCAGTGAATTGCGGACACGGAACACTGAAGCTTTCTTT.

The chain combines TRBV19 with TRBJ1-2; 8 bases are a match to TRBD1. V was pared by 7 bases and J by 6 bases, with 4 bases of the junction left unmatched. Looked up from germline, CDR1 is LNHDA and CDR2 is SQIVND (reference sequence). The CDR3 has 12 amino acids. The CDR3 region has the DNA TGTGCCAGTACTACAGGGGGAGATGGCTACACCTTC. It encodes CASTTGGDGYTF.

J is TRBJ2-7 and V is TRBV4-1, with a possible D match to TRBD2 (5 bases). There are 15 residues in the CDR3. The germline CDR1 and CDR2 sequences are MGHRA and YSYEKL. V was clipped by 4 bases and J by 4 bases, with 17 bases between them. DNA for the CDR3: TGCGCCAGCAGCCTGGAAGCATTCGGGGTTTACGAGCAGTACTTC. Translating gives CASSLEAFGVYEQYF.

The V and J genes are TRBV5-1 and TRBJ1-6; no reliable D call. Germline-derived CDR1 and CDR2 are SGHRS and YFSETQ. The CDR3 sequence is 17 residues long. The V and J ends lost 0 bases and 9 bases respectively, with 19 bases between them. This CDR3 is CASSLAQDTRLSSPLHF. CDR3 nucleotide sequence: TGCGCCAGCAGCTTGGCCCAAGACACGAGGCTGAGTTCACCCCTCCACTTT.

This clonotype was seen a single time. The rearrangement uses TRBV2 and TRBJ2-7, with D unresolved. CDR3 length: 16 residues. Germline V gene sequence: CDR1 SNHLY, CDR2 FYNNEI. Between the trimmed V and J ends, which lost 3 bases and 0 bases, there was a span of 15 bases. The CDR3 DNA reads as TGTGCCAGCAGTGAGCGTGTACGCGTCAGCTCCTACGAGCAGTACGTC. This sequence encodes CASSERVRVSSYEQYV.

The chain employs TRBV7-9 and TRBJ1-2; D is uncertain. The CDR3 runs 16 residues. V was shortened by 3 bases and J by 8 bases, with 22 bases between the two germline ends. The germline V gene has CDR1 SEHNR and CDR2 FQNEAQ (reference sequence). The DNA of the CDR3 is TGTGCCAGCAGCTTCAGTGAACCGGGTGTAGCAGGAGGCTACACCTTC. Its protein is CASSFSEPGVAGGYTF.

This chain connects TRBV9 to TRBJ1-2, with TRBD1 as a possible D gene (6 bases). This CDR3 spans 11 amino acids. The ends were cut back, 5 bases at V and 10 bases at J, with 12 bases in the middle. CDR1 and CDR2 from the germline V gene are SGDLS and YYNGEE. CDR3 loop: CASSGGGDYTF. The DNA of the CDR3 is TGTGCCAGCAGTGGAGGGGGGGACTACACCTTC.

This CDR3 reads CSVVVNAGELFF. The DNA for the CDR3 is TGCAGCGTTGTTGTCAACGCCGGGGAGCTGTTTTTT. The rearrangement joins TRBV29-1 to TRBJ2-2; D is uncertain. Trimming took off 4 bases at V and 6 bases at J, with 9 bases between the two ends. CDR3 length: 12 residues. Germline-derived CDR1 and CDR2 are SQVTM and ANQGSEA.

The chain combines TRBV5-1 with TRBJ2-2, with no clear D. The V and J ends lost 5 bases and 1 base respectively, with 18 bases between them. Germline V gene sequence: CDR1 SGHRS, CDR2 YFSETQ. There are 17 residues in the CDR3. In nucleotides, the CDR3 is TGCGCCAGCAGTAATGGTCAGGTGATTAAGAACACCGGGGAGCTGTTTTTT. Amino acids: CASSNGQVIKNTGELFF.

The rearrangement uses TRBV12-3 or TRBV12-4 and TRBJ1-1, with D unclear. This CDR3 comprises 13 residues. Trimming stripped 4 bases from V and 3 bases from J, with 9 bases between. The DNA for the CDR3 is TGTGCCAGCAGTTCCTGGACCGACACTGAAGCTTTCTTT. Encoded protein: CASSSWTDTEAFF.

V gene TRBV10-3 combines with J gene TRBJ1-1, with TRBD1 as a possible D gene (5 bases). CDR3 length: 15 residues. Germline loops: CDR1 ENHRY, CDR2 SYGVKD. V was clipped by 3 bases and J by 1 base, with 12 bases between them. CDR3 in DNA: TGTGCCATCAGTGACCGGGACGGAAGGAACACTGAAGCTTTCTTT. This translates into CAISDRDGRNTEAFF.